This TCR beta chain stems from a study of shared clonotypes between healthy human individuals. Study results and caveats: Non-shared clonotypes had lower generation probabilities than clonotypes shared by all four sorted-subset donors.

As concerns this clone: Its antigen is still unknown.

Trimming cost V 5 bases and J 5 bases; bases outside gene matches: 10. Germline values: CDR1 SEHNR, CDR2 FQNEAQ (reference sequence). The CDR3 runs 17 residues. Naive-designated CD8 cells lacked CD45RO, were positively enriched for CCR7, and omitted terminally differentiated effector memory CD45RA+ cells. Template for every sorted-subset replicate PCR totaled about 200 ng DNA, tens of thousands of T cell genomes. Assay used: immunoSEQ multiplex PCR; TCRdb lists only in-frame clones, some missing. The data contain about 1,800,000 clones, roughly 95% of them singletons. The chain links TRBV7-9 to TRBJ2-2, with TRBD2 matching over 11 bases. Sequenced input: naive CD8+ T cells sorted from blood. The TCR comes from a man aged 18 to 30 in good health. The CDR3 nucleotides read TGTGCCAGCAGCCAGCAACTAGCGGGAGAGGGAACCGGGGAGCTGTTTTTT. This codes for CASSQQLAGEGTGELFF.